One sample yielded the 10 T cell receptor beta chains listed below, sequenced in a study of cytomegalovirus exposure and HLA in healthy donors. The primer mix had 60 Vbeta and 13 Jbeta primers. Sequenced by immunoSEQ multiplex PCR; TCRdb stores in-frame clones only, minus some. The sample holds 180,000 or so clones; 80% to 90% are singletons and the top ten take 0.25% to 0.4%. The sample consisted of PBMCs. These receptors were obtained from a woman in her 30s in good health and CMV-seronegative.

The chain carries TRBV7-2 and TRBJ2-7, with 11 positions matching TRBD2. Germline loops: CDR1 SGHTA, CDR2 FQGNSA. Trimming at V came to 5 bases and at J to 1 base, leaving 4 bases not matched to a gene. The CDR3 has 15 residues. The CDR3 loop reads CASSRRLAGSYEQYF. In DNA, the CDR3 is TGTGCCAGCAGCCGTCGACTAGCGGGATCCTACGAGCAGTACTTC.

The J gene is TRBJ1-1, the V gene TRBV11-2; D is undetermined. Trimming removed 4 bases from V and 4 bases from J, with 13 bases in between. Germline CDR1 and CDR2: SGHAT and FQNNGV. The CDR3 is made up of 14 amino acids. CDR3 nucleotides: TGTGCCAGCAGCTCCACTAGGGTTAGCACTGAAGCTTTCTTT. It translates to CASSSTRVSTEAFF. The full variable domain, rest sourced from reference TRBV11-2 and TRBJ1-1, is EAGVAQSPRYKIIEKRQSVAFWCNPISGHATLYWYQQILGQGPKLLIQFQNNGVVDDSQLPKDRFSAERLKGVDSTLKIQPAKLEDSAVYLCASSSTRVSTEAFFGQGTRLTVV.

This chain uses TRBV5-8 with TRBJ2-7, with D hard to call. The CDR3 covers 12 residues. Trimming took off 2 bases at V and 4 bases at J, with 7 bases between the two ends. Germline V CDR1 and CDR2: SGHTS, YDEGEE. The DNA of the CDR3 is TGTGCCAGCAGCTTCTCTTTATACGAGCAGTACTTC. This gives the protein CASSFSLYEQYF.

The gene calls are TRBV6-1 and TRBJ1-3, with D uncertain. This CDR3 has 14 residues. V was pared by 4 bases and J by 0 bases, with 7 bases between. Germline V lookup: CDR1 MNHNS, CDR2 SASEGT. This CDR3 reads CASSGVISGNTIYF. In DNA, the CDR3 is TGTGCCAGCAGTGGAGTAATCTCTGGAAACACCATATATTTT.

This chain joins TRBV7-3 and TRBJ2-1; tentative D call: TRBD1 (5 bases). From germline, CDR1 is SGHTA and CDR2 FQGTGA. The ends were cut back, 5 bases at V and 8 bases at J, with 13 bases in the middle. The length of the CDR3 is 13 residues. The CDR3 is CASSTTVGYEQFF. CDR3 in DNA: TGTGCCAGCAGCACGACAGTGGGCTATGAGCAGTTCTTC.

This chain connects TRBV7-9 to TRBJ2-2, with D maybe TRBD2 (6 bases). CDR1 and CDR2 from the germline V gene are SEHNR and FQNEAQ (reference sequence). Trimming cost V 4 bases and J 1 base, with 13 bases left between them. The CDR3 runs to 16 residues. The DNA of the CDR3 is TGTGCCAGCAGCTCTTCCGGGACTGAGAACACCGGGGAGCTGTTTTTT. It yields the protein CASSSSGTENTGELFF.

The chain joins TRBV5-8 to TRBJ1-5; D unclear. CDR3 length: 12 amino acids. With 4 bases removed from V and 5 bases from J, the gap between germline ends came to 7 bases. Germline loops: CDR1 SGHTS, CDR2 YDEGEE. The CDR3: CASSPPDQPQHF. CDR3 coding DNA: TGTGCCAGCAGCCCCCCCGATCAGCCCCAGCATTTT.

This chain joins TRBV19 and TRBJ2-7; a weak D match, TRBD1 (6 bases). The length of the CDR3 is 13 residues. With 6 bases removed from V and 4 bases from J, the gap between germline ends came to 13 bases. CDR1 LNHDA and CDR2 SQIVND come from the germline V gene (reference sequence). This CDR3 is CASSLLQGYEQYF. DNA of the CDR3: TGTGCCAGTAGCCTCCTACAGGGTTACGAGCAGTACTTC. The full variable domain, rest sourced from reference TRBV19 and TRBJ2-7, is DGGITQSPKYLFRKEGQNVTLSCEQNLNHDAMYWYRQDPGQGLRLIYYSQIVNDFQKGDIAEGYSVSREKKESFPLTVTSAQKNPTAFYLCASSLLQGYEQYFGPGTRLTVT.

CDR3 sequence reads: CASSLDRNSYEQYF. The CDR3 nucleotides are TGTGCCAGCAGCCTGGACAGAAACTCCTACGAGCAGTACTTC. The chain couples TRBV6-1 to TRBJ2-7, with D possibly being TRBD1 (6 bases). This CDR3 comprises 14 residues. Germline values: CDR1 MNHNS, CDR2 SASEGT. V was trimmed by 6 bases and J by 0 bases, leaving 12 bases between them.

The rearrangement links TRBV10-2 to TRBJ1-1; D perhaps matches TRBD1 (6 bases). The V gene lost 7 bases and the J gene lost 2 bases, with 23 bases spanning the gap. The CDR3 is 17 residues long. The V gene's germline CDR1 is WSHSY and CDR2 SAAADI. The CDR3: CASTDTHPGTKNTEAFF. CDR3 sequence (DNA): TGCGCCAGCACCGATACACACCCCGGGACAAAAAACACTGAAGCTTTCTTT.